This paragraph covers one T cell receptor (beta chain) sequence. This clone was found a few times. Its antigen is still unknown. No much larger clone is present one base from it, and per-base qualities are unavailable. Each donor gave one peripheral blood draw, roughly 120 mL on average, collected into heparinised tubes. A BD FACSAria II was used to sort naive, central memory, regulatory and stem cell-like memory CD4+ T cells with a panel that included CD45RO, CCR7, CD25, CD127, CD95 and CD27. Every sorted population had a purity above 95%. Right away, PBMCs were isolated by Lymphoprep density gradient centrifugation and were stained directly, with no culture step. So that batch effects would be minimized, each experiment stained and sorted samples in pairs, pairing one healthy donor with one patient. These data originate in a study of beta chain features in type 1 diabetes (dated by TCRdb to 2017 to 2018). About the full investigation: Mean age, gender distribution, total cell number and subset yield did not differ between patients and healthy donors. A total of roughly 99,000,000 sorted cells were examined across all samples, and the number of cells per subset was strongly correlated with RNA yield. Naive and central memory subsets were obtained from all 30 or so donors, but regulatory and stem cell-like memory subsets were isolated from only 8 patients and 8 healthy donors. The study compared the TCRB repertoires of sorted circulating CD4+ T cell subsets in recently diagnosed type 1 diabetes patients with those in matched healthy donors. Results and caveats for the whole study, not just this receptor: HLA sub-analyses involved small numbers of individuals, so any influence of HLA type on TCRB rearrangement remained unresolved. In all four CD4+ subsets, TCRB CDR3 length was moderately but significantly shorter in type 1 diabetes patients. Because cDNA rather than genomic DNA was sequenced, highly expressing activated cells could have been over-represented, although no difference in activation and CD3 levels was found between groups. Shorter templates might be favored by PCR, yet because patient and control samples were amplified and corrected together, any such skew would affect both groups equally. Naive, central memory and regulatory TCRB repertoires appeared more similar among patients than among healthy donors. Patients with type 1 diabetes made fewer insertions and deleted more nucleotides at VDJ recombination sites, implying thymic rearrangement abnormalities.

The entire isolated RNA was reverse transcribed using the High Capacity cDNA Reverse Transcription Kit, and thus expressed TCRB transcripts were sequenced. Deep immunoSEQ sequencing was applied to naive, central memory and regulatory T cell samples, giving an average of roughly 3.5 million total reads per sample. Sorted cells were lysed in RLT buffer, and RNA was extracted using DNase-treated RNeasy Micro or Mini kits according to cell number. Each cell subset was processed separately to prevent cross-contamination, with patient and healthy donor samples processed together. TCRB sequences were amplified from cDNA with the immunoSEQ multiplex PCR, producing 87-bp fragments spanning the CDR3 region. Amplicons were sequenced on the Illumina HiSeq platform. Concerning the study's data processing: PCR bias was corrected computationally using synthetic template baselines, and reads within Hamming distance 2 were collapsed, with unmergeable singletons discarded. Reads were aligned against IMGT to assign V, D and J genes, CDR3 length and insertions or deletions at six rearrangement sites. Clonotype counts were normalized to sorted cell number within each subset before computing true diversity and Gini coefficients with the tcR R package. The overlap coefficient, calculated on TCRB nucleotide sequences, was used to quantify repertoire sharing. TCRdb took this table from immuneACCESS and kept in-frame rearrangements with V and J called. Such tables lack part of the clones; where checked against another copy, unresolved V genes explain under half of the gap, and the rest is unexplained. The DNA was the basis for D and trimming; V, J and clone size are from that table. The sample yields around 320,000 clones; 12% to 15% were counted once. The ten largest clones add up to under 8.5% of the sample.

V was cut back by 2 bases and J by 2 bases, leaving a gap of 15 bases between them. The CDR3 measures 16 amino acids from cysteine to phenylalanine. Just the 48-base CDR3 DNA is kept, in frame starting at base 1. The germline V gene (reference sequence) gives CDR1 as SGHNT and CDR2 as YYREEE. Specimen: central memory CD4+ T cells from blood. This TCR derives from a man younger than 40 in good health. Rearrangement joined TRBV5-4 to TRBJ2-3; the D gene is not confidently resolved. The DNA reads TGTGCCAGCAGCTTAGAAACTGGAATAATCACAGATACGCAGTATTTT. This codes for CASSLETGIITDTQYF.